Listed below are T cell receptor beta chains from one sample, sequenced in a study of T cell repertoires in cytomegalovirus infection. One entry per CDR3 protein, called by TCRdb with MiXCR from the reads. The top ten clones hold more than 5.5% of a sample with 200,000 to 300,000 distinct CDR3 sequences, about 7% of them seen once. Specimen: PBMCs. These receptors were taken from a human donor in good health (CMV status not recorded). Some clones in this sample may be carry-over from other donors' samples. CDR3s include the opening cysteine and the closing phenylalanine or tryptophan. A D gene is named only where the DNA matches it firmly. Size is stated for part of the rows, as once, few or many counts, or as a class when the clone is expanded.

cdr3_aa	cdr3_nt	j_call	d_call	clone_size	cdr3_length	v_call
CASSVGGGYGYTF	TGTGCCAGCAGCGTAGGAGGCGGCTATGGCTACACCTTC	TRBJ1-2	.	.	13	TRBV9
CASSLTGQRGYF	TGTGCCAGCAGCTTGACAGGACAAAGGGGGTACTTC	TRBJ2-7	.	many	12	TRBV7-9
CASSGNYRDFTDTQYF	TGTGCCAGCAGTGGTAACTACAGGGACTTCACAGATACGCAGTATTTT	TRBJ2-3	.	many	16	TRBV28
CASSLQTQETQYF	TGTGCCAGCAGCTTACAGACCCAAGAGACCCAGTACTTC	TRBJ2-5	.	many	13	TRBV7-9
CASSLQGGAYEQYF	TGTGCCAGCAGCTTACAGGGGGGGGCCTACGAGCAGTACTTC	TRBJ2-7	.	few	14	TRBV5-5
CASSFAGQGNTGELFF	TGCGCCAGCAGCTTCGCCGGACAGGGGAACACCGGGGAGCTGTTTTTT	TRBJ2-2	TRBD1	many	16	TRBV5-1
CASSQGGDETQYF	TGCGCCAGCAGCCAAGGAGGCGACGAGACCCAGTACTTC	TRBJ2-5	.	many	13	TRBV4-1
CSARRSSRNTEAFF	TGCAGTGCTCGGAGGTCCTCCCGGAACACTGAAGCTTTCTTT	TRBJ1-1	.	many	14	TRBV20-1
CASSLTGAGGTEAFF	TGTGCCAGCAGTCTCACCGGGGCCGGGGGCACTGAAGCTTTCTTT	TRBJ1-1	.	many	15	TRBV12-3/TRBV12-4
CASKTGEAEAFF	TGTGCCAGCAAAACAGGCGAAGCTGAAGCTTTCTTT	TRBJ1-1	.	many	12	TRBV28
CASSFSTGTDSPLHF	TGTGCCAGCAGCTTTTCCACAGGGACTGATTCACCCCTCCACTTT	TRBJ1-6	.	many	15	TRBV7-8
CASSLDSSGRGLSADTQYF	TGTGCCAGCAGCTTAGATTCGTCGGGACGAGGTCTTAGCGCAGATACGCAGTATTTT	TRBJ2-3	.	many	19	TRBV11-3
CASSTGHSGTEAFF	TGCGCCAGCTCAACGGGACATTCCGGAACTGAAGCTTTCTTT	TRBJ1-1	.	many	14	TRBV10-1
CSAQGTGFGNQPQHF	TGCAGTGCTCAGGGGACAGGGTTTGGCAATCAGCCCCAGCATTTT	TRBJ1-5	TRBD1	many	15	TRBV20-1
CSVDRPGGQKTQYF	TGCAGCGTTGATAGGCCAGGGGGCCAGAAGACCCAGTACTTC	TRBJ2-5	TRBD1	many	14	TRBV29-1
CASSSGRTFPFLDDQPQHF	TGTGCCAGCAGCTCCGGGAGGACCTTCCCCTTTCTAGATGATCAGCCCCAGCATTTT	TRBJ1-5	.	many	19	TRBV7-2
CASSFGSSEAFF	TGTGCCAGCAGTTTCGGGTCCTCTGAAGCTTTCTTT	TRBJ1-1	.	many	12	TRBV12-3/TRBV12-4
CASSPQFGAAGKLRYGYTF	TGTGCCAGCAGCCCCCAATTCGGCGCGGCAGGCAAACTTCGCTATGGCTACACCTTC	TRBJ1-2	.	many	19	TRBV4-2
CSAFSGHGGNGYTF	TGCAGTGCTTTCTCGGGACACGGGGGAAATGGCTACACCTTC	TRBJ1-2	.	many	14	TRBV20-1
CSASGQGRNSPLHF	TGCAGTGCTAGCGGACAGGGTCGGAATTCACCCCTCCACTTT	TRBJ1-6	TRBD1	many	14	TRBV20-1
CASSLMVTANTGELFF	TGTGCCAGCAGCTTAATGGTGACCGCGAACACCGGGGAGCTGTTTTTT	TRBJ2-2	.	many	16	TRBV7-2
CASSSDRVNTEAFF	TGCGCCAGCAGCTCGGACAGGGTGAACACTGAAGCTTTCTTT	TRBJ1-1	TRBD1	many	14	TRBV5-1
CASSLDRLSYGYTF	TGTGCCAGCAGCTTAGACAGGCTTTCCTATGGCTACACCTTC	TRBJ1-2	.	many	14	TRBV7-2
CAWSATRQGGYGYTF	TGTGCCTGGAGTGCAACACGACAGGGCGGCTATGGCTACACCTTC	TRBJ1-2	TRBD1	.	15	TRBV30
CSVRQGVLTEAFF	TGCAGCGTCCGACAGGGGGTATTAACTGAAGCTTTCTTT	TRBJ1-1	TRBD1	many	13	TRBV29-1
CASSLIAGWAGELFF	TGTGCCAGCAGCTTAATAGCGGGGTGGGCCGGGGAGCTGTTTTTT	TRBJ2-2	TRBD2	many	15	TRBV7-2
CSATHPYQETQYF	TGCAGTGCGACCCATCCGTACCAAGAGACCCAGTACTTC	TRBJ2-5	.	many	13	TRBV20-1
CASSFPTIFSTNEKLFF	TGTGCCAGCAGTTTCCCAACAATTTTTTCAACTAATGAAAAACTGTTTTTT	TRBJ1-4	.	.	17	TRBV28
CASSEFPGQETQYF	TGTGCCAGCAGTGAATTTCCGGGCCAAGAGACCCAGTACTTC	TRBJ2-5	.	many	14	TRBV2
CASSQRAGGNTEAFF	TGCGCCAGCAGCCAACGGGCGGGGGGAAACACTGAAGCTTTCTTT	TRBJ1-1	.	few	15	TRBV4-3
CASSPIENEQFF	TGTGCCAGCAGTCCTATAGAGAATGAGCAGTTCTTC	TRBJ2-1	.	many	12	TRBV2
CASSQGQGGSYNEQFF	TGCGCCAGCAGCCAGGGACAGGGGGGGTCCTACAATGAGCAGTTCTTC	TRBJ2-1	TRBD1	many	16	TRBV4-1
CASSYVQGNVRFF	TGTGCCAGCAGTTACGTACAGGGTAATGTACGGTTCTTC	TRBJ2-1	.	many	13	TRBV6-5
CASSIRIRGSEAFF	TGTGCCAGTAGTATAAGGATAAGGGGTTCTGAAGCTTTCTTT	TRBJ1-1	.	.	14	TRBV19
CASSLGAVADTQYF	TGTGCCAGCAGCTTAGGAGCGGTCGCCGATACGCAGTATTTT	TRBJ2-3	.	many	14	TRBV11-2
CASSSPWDGNEKLFF	TGTGCCAGCAGTTCCCCGTGGGACGGGAATGAAAAACTGTTTTTT	TRBJ1-4	.	few	15	TRBV28
CASSFLRAKETQYF	TGTGCCAGCAGCTTCCTTAGGGCGAAAGAGACCCAGTACTTC	TRBJ2-5	.	many	14	TRBV7-8